This entry describes one T cell receptor beta chain. Antigen: not known. TCRdb keeps only in-frame clones here, not all; method: immunoSEQ multiplex PCR. The repertoire holds about 150,000 clones, with roughly 87% as singletons. This sample is part of a study of T cell responses to AZD1222 COVID-19 vaccine. Across the study: Second-dose timings of about 4 or about 12 weeks were pooled. Whole-study results and caveats: Females made up more of the donors, who were largely white British, and clonal diversity may have come out too low. Vaccine-related CD4 TCRs covered spike, predominating at 160-218 and 743-854. The study found Spike-specific TCR breadth and depth rose after two AZD1222 doses.

The ends were cut back, 2 bases at V and 1 base at J, with 12 bases in the middle. Germline CDR1 is LNHDA and CDR2 is SQIVND (reference sequence). The CDR3 covers 15 residues. The input for sequencing was peripheral blood, taken on day 0 of AZD1222 vaccination. The rearrangement joins TRBV19 to TRBJ2-7; perhaps TRBD2 as D (5 bases). The TCR comes from an adult in good health. The CDR3 DNA reads as TGTGCCAGTAGTATAACTTCCGGCGGGTCCTACGAGCAGTACTTC. Translation: CASSITSGGSYEQYF.